These 5 T cell receptor beta chains were sequenced from one sample in a study of T-cell reconstitution after alpha-beta-depleted transplantation in children. Unique molecular identifiers were used in preparing the TCRbeta library. A single record per CDR3 protein comes from TCRdb applying MiXCR to the PCR reads. The sample records about 420,000 distinct CDR3 sequences, approximately 11% being singletons. Sequencing used PBMCs from the stem cell graft donor, obtained from the stem cell graft. These receptors were taken from a human donor who donated a stem cell graft to a child with acute myeloid leukemia.

The chain recombines TRBV5-1 with TRBJ1-3; D remains ambiguous. CDR1 SGHRS and CDR2 YFSETQ come from the germline V gene. Trimming removed 0 bases at V and 0 bases at J, with 10 bases between. There are 16 residues in the CDR3. The CDR3 sequence: CASSLERASSGNTIYF. For the CDR3, the DNA is TGCGCCAGCAGCTTGGAGCGGGCTAGCTCTGGAAACACCATATATTTT.

A word on this clonotype: A junction end diverges from the germline sequence, so it may reflect a read error. The chain recombines TRBV29-1 with TRBJ1-2; tentatively, D is TRBD1 (5 bases). Germline-derived CDR1 and CDR2 are SQVTM and ANQGSEA. CDR3 length equals 12 residues. The CDR3 loop reads CSVLTGTAPSFF. DNA of the CDR3: TGCAGCGTTCTCACCGGGACGGCCCCTTCGTTCTTC. Drawing the rest from reference TRBV29-1 and TRBJ1-2, the complete variable domain is SAVISQKPSRDICQRGTSLTIQCQVDSQVTMMFWYRQQPGQSLTLIATANQGSEATYESGFVIDKFPISRPNLTFSTLTVSNMSPEDSSIYLCSVLTGTAPSFFGSGTRLTVV.

This clonotype was seen a few times. In DNA, the CDR3 is TGTGCCAGCGATCAGGGACAGGGGCGGGAGCAGTACGTC. The encoded protein is CASDQGQGREQYV. This chain uses TRBV6-1 with TRBJ2-7; 10 bases map to TRBD1. V shed 8 bases, J shed 7 bases, and the junction held 8 bases outside the gene matches. Germline CDR1 is MNHNS and CDR2 is SASEGT. CDR3 length equals 13 residues.

This clonotype was seen a few times. V and J are TRBV3-1 and TRBJ2-2; 8 bases map to TRBD1. Germline lookup yields CDR1 LGHDT and CDR2 YNNKEL (reference sequence). CDR3 size: 14 residues. V was clipped by 1 base and J by 6 bases; unmatched bases: 1. The CDR3 here is CASSQGTGPGELFF. CDR3 DNA: TGTGCCAGCAGCCAAGGGACAGGGCCCGGGGAGCTGTTTTTT.

This clonotype was found a few times. V and J are TRBV11-2 and TRBJ2-7; 8 bases fit TRBD2. CDR1 SGHAT and CDR2 FQNNGV come from the germline V gene. This CDR3 contains 16 residues. Trimming at V came to 1 base and at J to 1 base, leaving 6 bases not matched to a gene. CDR3 in DNA: TGTGCCAGCAGCTTAGTTATCGGCGGGGGGTCCTACGAGCAGTACTTC. It yields the protein CASSLVIGGGSYEQYF.